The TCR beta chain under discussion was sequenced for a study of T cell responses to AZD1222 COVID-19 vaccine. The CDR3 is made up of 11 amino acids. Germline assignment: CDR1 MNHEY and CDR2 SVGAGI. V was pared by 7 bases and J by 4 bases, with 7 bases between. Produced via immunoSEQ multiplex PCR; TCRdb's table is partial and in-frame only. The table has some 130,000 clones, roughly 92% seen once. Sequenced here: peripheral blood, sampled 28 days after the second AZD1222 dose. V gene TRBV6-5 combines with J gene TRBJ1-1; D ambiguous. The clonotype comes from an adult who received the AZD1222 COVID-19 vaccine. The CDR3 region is CASIDLTEAFF. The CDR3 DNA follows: TGTGCCAGCATCGACCTCACTGAAGCTTTCTTT.